This T cell receptor (beta chain) was identified during a study of CD8 T cells in ankylosing spondylitis (dated by TCRdb to about 2017). For context, the study as a whole: The study set out to find disease-linked TCR variants by profiling T cell receptor beta repertoires in ankylosing spondylitis patients and healthy donors. The whole study cohort included some 100 healthy donors and 25 or so ankylosing spondylitis patients. Peripheral blood samples were taken, and synovial fluid was additionally collected from ankylosing spondylitis patients.

This clonotype was seen only a few times. Its antigen remains unidentified. Nothing much larger sits one base from this clone, and base qualities are not available. The sample was run on an Illumina HiSeq 2500. Quantitative 5'-RACE with molecular barcodes was used to prepare TCR beta libraries. Per the authors' processing: A new computational method, built on a probabilistic model of VDJ rearrangement, was used to identify disease-linked TCR variants. The public reads were reprocessed in TCRdb via fastp at Q25 and MiXCR, keeping in-frame beta chains. Identical CDR3 protein sequences are pooled into one entry, listed with their most common genes and DNA. These V and J calls derive from TCRdb rather than the authors' analysis. The sample table records hundreds of thousands of distinct CDR3 sequences; 12% of these occur just once. The top ten constitute roughly 0.51% of the sample. Summary of the overall study and its limitations: Blood from ankylosing spondylitis patients appeared to be characterized by a TCR beta motif composed of eight or nine highly homologous amino acid variants. Some motif variants were previously reported in synovial fluid and blood of reactive arthritis patients, suggesting common disease-initiation mechanisms. The disease-linked clones had a CD8+ phenotype and were found at relatively low frequencies in peripheral blood. Significant enrichment of the disease-linked clones was reported in matched synovial fluid samples from ankylosing spondylitis patients.

V lost 4 bases and J lost 5 bases, and the count of bases not matched to a germline gene is 7. CDR1 and CDR2 were assigned from the germline V gene as SGHRS and YFSETQ. Taken from cysteine to phenylalanine, the CDR3 has 15 residues. Only the CDR3 DNA stays, 45 bases, in frame from base 1. The receptor chain draws on TRBV5-1 and TRBJ2-5; 11 nucleotides in the junction match TRBD1. The sequencing sample was made of blood, either unsorted or a sorted T cell fraction (not recorded which). This clonotype was sampled from a male donor with ankylosing spondylitis. The DNA is TGCGCCAGCAGCCGCGGACAGGGGGCTTTGGAGACCCAGTACTTC. The encoded protein is CASSRGQGALETQYF.